The T cell receptor (beta chain) described here comes from a study of T cell repertoires in cytomegalovirus infection. Study-level points and caveats: Dominating the ex vivo response were TCR beta clonotypes that were CMV-specific and HLA-C-restricted.

TCRdb re-called the reads with MiXCR, one entry per CDR3 protein. Here the sample spans about 350,000 distinct CDR3 sequences, about a third being singletons. Germline V gene sequence: CDR1 LNHDA, CDR2 SQIVND (reference sequence). There are 17 residues in the CDR3. Trimming shortened V by 4 bases and J by 0 bases, and 16 bases separated the two germline ends. Points on this clonotype: Its target is not known.

This chain connects TRBV19 to TRBJ1-3; weak D call: TRBD1 (5 bases). The sequence was obtained from a human donor in good health (CMV status not recorded). Some clones in this sample may be carry-over from other donors' samples. The source was cultured PBMCs, collected from culture after CMV antigen stimulation. CDR3 nucleotide sequence: TGTGCCAGTAGTACGTCGACAGACGGGTACTCTGGAAACACCATATATTTT. Protein: CASSTSTDGYSGNTIYF.